The clone carrying this TCR beta chain occurred many times. Its antigen remains unidentified. This record comes from a study of early T cells in non-severe SARS-CoV-2 infection. As for the study in general: Unpaired chains resulted from sequencing bulk RNA of unsorted whole blood. Study conclusions and caveats: The matching step, a VDJdb search, favored anti-spike CD8 responses and missed private and CD4 specificities.

The protocol attached unique molecular identifiers to individual cDNA molecules. Each CDR3 protein is one row after TCRdb ran MiXCR on the 5' RACE reads. Of tens of thousands of distinct CDR3 sequences in the sample, 9.1% are singletons; the top ten hold around 4.2%. Sequenced sample: whole blood. This receptor was obtained from an adult who was a healthcare worker with PCR-confirmed SARS-CoV-2 infection or an uninfected control (not recorded which).

DNA for the CDR3: TGTGCCAGCAGCCTAACGGCTAGCCTCGGCGGGGTCGGCACAGATACGCAGTATTTT. Translated, it gives CASSLTASLGGVGTDTQYF. The V and J genes are TRBV2 and TRBJ2-3; TRBD2 is a possible D gene (6 bases). Germline lookup yields CDR1 SNHLY and CDR2 FYNNEI. V lost 6 bases and J lost 1, with 26 bases in between. CDR3 size: 19 residues. The full variable domain, rest sourced from reference TRBV2 and TRBJ2-3, is EPEVTQTPSHQVTQMGQEVILRCVPISNHLYFYWYRQILGQKVEFLVSFYNNEISEKSEIFDDQFSVERPDGSNFTLKIRSTKLEDSAMYFCASSLTASLGGVGTDTQYFGPGTRLTVL.